The clone carrying this T cell receptor beta chain came up a few times. The CDR3 sequence is 15 residues long. CDR1 is MNHEY and CDR2 is SVGAGI in the germline V gene. Deletions cut 6 bases from V and 3 bases from J, with 15 bases between. The record originates from a study of blood T cell repertoires in COVID-19. At the level of the study: Donors in the United States, Italy and Spain gave samples during acute or convalescent COVID-19. PBMCs, B-cell-depleted T cells, or T cells provided the cDNA or gDNA that made up the material.

As originally analysed: Reference gene primer amplification gave estimated nucleated cell counts. Clones were read by immunoSEQ multiplex PCR, and TCRdb kept only the in-frame ones, dropping some. The V and J calls and clone size are taken from that table; D and trimming were inferred from the DNA. Of a few hundred thousand clones detected, roughly 88% appear once; the ten largest clones hold around 1.5%. Sequenced material: peripheral blood. The sequence was obtained from a woman aged 50 to 60 with acute or convalescent COVID-19. The gene calls are TRBV6-5 and TRBJ2-1, with TRBD1 as a possible D gene (6 bases). The CDR3 nucleotides are TGTGCCAGCAGCACCGGGACATCAGGCTACAATGAGCAGTTCTTC. It specifies CASSTGTSGYNEQFF.